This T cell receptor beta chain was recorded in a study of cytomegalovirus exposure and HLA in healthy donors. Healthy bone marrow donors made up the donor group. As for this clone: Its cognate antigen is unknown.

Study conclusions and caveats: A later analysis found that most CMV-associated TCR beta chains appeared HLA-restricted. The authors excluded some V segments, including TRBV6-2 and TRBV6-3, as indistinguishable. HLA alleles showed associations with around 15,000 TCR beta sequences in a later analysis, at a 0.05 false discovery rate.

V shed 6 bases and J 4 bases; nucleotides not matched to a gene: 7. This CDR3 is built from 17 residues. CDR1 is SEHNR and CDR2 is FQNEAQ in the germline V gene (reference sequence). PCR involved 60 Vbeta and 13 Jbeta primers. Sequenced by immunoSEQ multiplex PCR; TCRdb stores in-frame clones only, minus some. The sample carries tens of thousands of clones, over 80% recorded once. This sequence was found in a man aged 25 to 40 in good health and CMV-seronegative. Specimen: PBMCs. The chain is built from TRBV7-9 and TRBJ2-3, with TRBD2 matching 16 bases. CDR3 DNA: TGTGCCAGCAGACTTAAGGGACTAGCGGGGGGGCCAGATACGCAGTATTTT. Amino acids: CASRLKGLAGGPDTQYF.